This T cell receptor beta chain was documented in a study of blood T cell repertoires in COVID-19 (dated by TCRdb to about 2020). The study in broad terms: Collaborator samples came from the United States, Italy and Spain and covered acute and convalescent phases of COVID-19. The material from the prospective study consisted of cDNA or gDNA derived from T cells, B-cell-depleted T cells, or PBMCs. Deeply sampled blood TCRbeta repertoires from subjects exposed to, actively infected with, or recovered from COVID-19 were included in the dataset. The repertoires were made available in a free public database intended to serve as a resource for research on the immune response to SARS-CoV-2. Samples came from the ongoing ImmuneRACE study (first 160 participants) plus 1,254 subjects from 6 global collaborators. Sample metadata almost always included a de-identified subject ID, COVID-19 status, age in years and sex. Where HLA class I and class II types were available, the types were taken from metadata supplied by the sample provider, not from assay-based typing.

The collaborating institutions used their own protocols to collect whole blood in K2EDTA tubes. For TCRbeta analysis, collaborators shipped samples as frozen whole blood, isolated PBMCs, or DNA extracted from either of those sample types. The paper's findings and limits, for the study overall: Clinical and demographic metadata were provided uncurated, with the amount varying by source and participant.

Concerning this clone itself: It lacks a known antigen. Nothing much larger sits one base from this clone, and base qualities are not available. At the DNA level, this CDR3 is encoded by other sequences in the same sample as well.

There are 14 amino acids in the CDR3, from cysteine to phenylalanine inclusive. The read is trimmed to its CDR3 DNA, 42 bases read in frame from base 1. A distance of 11 bases separates the germline ends of V and J, which lose 3 bases and 2 bases respectively. The germline V gene supplies CDR1 SGHDN and CDR2 FVKESK. The immunoSEQ Assay, a bias-controlled multiplex PCR, was used to amplify TCRbeta CDR3 regions from genomic DNA. The authors processed their data as follows. Within the assay, amplification of reference gene primers was used to estimate how many nucleated cells each sample contained. Sequence reads were collapsed and filtered to measure the absolute abundance of every unique TCRbeta CDR3 rearrangement. For each sample, productive Simpson clonality was calculated by taking the square root of Simpson's diversity index across productive rearrangements. Not all clones reach the TCRdb copy of this immuneACCESS table, which keeps in-frame sequences only. Checked studies attribute under half of the gap to unresolved V genes and leave the rest unexplained. The V and J calls and clone size are taken from that table; D and trimming were inferred from the DNA. Present in this sample are more than 95,000 clones, around 80% of which were seen just once. The ten biggest clones cover 2% to 3% of the sample.

This receptor was taken from a man between 50 and 59 years old with acute or convalescent COVID-19. The sequenced material came from peripheral blood. This sequence uses TRBV14 and TRBJ2-7, and the D gene may be TRBD2, 6 bases matching. DNA sequence: TGTGCCAGCAGCCACCCGGGGGTAACCTACGAGCAGTACTTC. It translates as CASSHPGVTYEQYF. Extended through the reference TRBV14 and TRBJ2-7 proteins, this CDR3 yields the full variable domain: EAGVTQFPSHSVIEKGQTVTLRCDPISGHDNLYWYRRVMGKEIKFLLHFVKESKQDESGMPNNRFLAERTGGTYSTLKVQPAELEDSGVYFCASSHPGVTYEQYFGPGTRLTVT.